Below, 18 T cell receptor beta chains from the same sample are listed, as sequenced in a study of cytomegalovirus exposure and HLA in healthy donors. The PCR ran on 60 Vbeta and 13 Jbeta primers. TCRdb keeps only in-frame clones here, not all; method: immunoSEQ multiplex PCR. The sample consists of over 70,000 clones, 80% of them appearing once. The sequenced sample consisted of PBMCs. Source of these receptors: a man between 45 and 60 years old in good health and CMV-seropositive.

The chain uses TRBV5-1 and TRBJ2-7, with a possible D match to TRBD1 (6 bases). V lost 4 bases and J 1 base, leaving 9 bases between the germline ends. From germline, CDR1 is SGHRS and CDR2 YFSETQ. The CDR3 runs to 13 residues. In nucleotides, the CDR3 is TGCGCCAGCAGCAATGGACAGTCCTACGAGCAGTACTTC. Its translation is CASSNGQSYEQYF.

The chain is built from TRBV6-1 and TRBJ2-7, with 9 bases fitting TRBD2. The CDR3 contains 16 residues. Per germline, CDR1 MNHNS and CDR2 SASEGT. V lost 1 base to trimming and J lost 2 bases; unmatched junction nucleotides: 6. CDR3 residues: CASSEVAGGPTYEQYF. For the CDR3, the DNA is TGTGCCAGCAGTGAAGTTGCGGGAGGGCCCACCTACGAGCAGTACTTC.

This chain connects TRBV30 to TRBJ2-7; D remains ambiguous. This CDR3 has 12 amino acids. The V gene lost 0 bases and the J gene lost 3 bases, with 6 bases spanning the gap. Germline loops: CDR1 GTSNPN, CDR2 SVGIG (reference sequence). CDR3 in amino acids: CAWSVLFYEQYF. CDR3 DNA: TGTGCCTGGAGTGTACTGTTCTACGAGCAGTACTTC.

The chain has TRBV19 and TRBJ1-1; maybe TRBD1 (6 bases). CDR1 is LNHDA and CDR2 is SQIVND in the germline V gene (reference sequence). Trimming pared 7 bases from V and 3 bases from J, leaving 15 bases between. This CDR3 is 14 amino acids long. CDR3 coding DNA: TGTGCCAGTACTCCGTCGCGGGGGCACACTGAAGCTTTCTTT. It specifies CASTPSRGHTEAFF. The complete variable domain, with remaining parts taken from reference TRBV19 and TRBJ1-1, reads DGGITQSPKYLFRKEGQNVTLSCEQNLNHDAMYWYRQDPGQGLRLIYYSQIVNDFQKGDIAEGYSVSREKKESFPLTVTSAQKNPTAFYLCASTPSRGHTEAFFGQGTRLTVV.

This chain links TRBV7-9 with TRBJ2-1, with TRBD2 matching over 14 bases. Per the germline V gene, CDR1 is SEHNR and CDR2 is FQNEAQ (reference sequence). The CDR3 extends over 16 amino acids. Germline trimming cut 4 bases from V and 9 bases from J; bases unmatched to any gene: 8. The CDR3 loop is CASSSGLAGAIGEQFF. As DNA, the CDR3 is TGTGCCAGCAGCTCGGGACTAGCGGGAGCTATTGGTGAGCAGTTCTTC.

The chain has TRBV7-9 and TRBJ2-7; D may be TRBD2 (5 bases). CDR1 and CDR2 from the germline V gene are SEHNR and FQNEAQ (reference sequence). V was shortened by 0 bases and J by 2 bases, with 11 bases between the two germline ends. The CDR3 has 15 residues. CDR3 coding DNA: TGTGCCAGCAGCTTAGCGTCCGCGGGTACCTACGAGCAGTACTTC. Its protein is CASSLASAGTYEQYF.

This clone was observed a single time. This chain connects TRBV29-1 to TRBJ1-1, with D hard to call. Germline CDR1 reads SQVTM; CDR2 reads ANQGSEA. V dropped 3 bases and J dropped 3 bases, with 8 bases sitting between them. This CDR3 has 12 amino acids. CDR3 region: CSVDLTYTEAFF. CDR3 nucleotides: TGCAGCGTTGACCTGACTTACACTGAAGCTTTCTTT.

A single count supports this clone. In nucleotides, the CDR3 is TGCGCCAGCAGCCCCAATCCCTCAGGGTCAAGTTACACTGAAGCTTTCTTT. Residues: CASSPNPSGSSYTEAFF. This rearrangement joins TRBV5-1 to TRBJ1-1, with D tentatively TRBD1 (5 bases). Deletions cut 4 bases from V and 3 bases from J, with 22 bases between. This CDR3 is built from 17 residues. In germline, CDR1 is SGHRS, CDR2 YFSETQ.

This sequence joins TRBV5-1 and TRBJ2-7; 9 bases agree with TRBD2. This CDR3 spans 15 amino acids. V gave up 3 bases and J gave up 5 bases; unmatched junction bases: 9. Germline-derived CDR1 and CDR2 are SGHRS and YFSETQ. The CDR3 DNA is TGCGCCAGCAGCTCCCGGGTAGCGGGAGACCACGAGCAGTACTTC. This gives the protein CASSSRVAGDHEQYF.

With regard to this clone: The sample has other DNA sequences that encode this CDR3 too. J is TRBJ2-2 and V is TRBV5-1; perhaps TRBD2 as D (5 bases). V dropped 5 bases and J dropped 4 bases, with 12 bases sitting between them. This CDR3 spans 14 amino acids. Per the germline V gene, CDR1 is SGHRS and CDR2 is YFSETQ. The CDR3 DNA is TGCGCCAGCAGTAGCCTAGCCGGCACCGGGGAGCTGTTTTTT. Translating gives CASSSLAGTGELFF.

V is TRBV5-1 and J is TRBJ1-1; 11 bases agree with TRBD1. Germline-derived CDR1 and CDR2 are SGHRS and YFSETQ. CDR3 size: 14 residues. V lost 3 bases, J lost 7 bases, and 5 bases stayed unmatched. CDR3: CASSSPGQGGEAFF. In DNA, the CDR3 is TGCGCCAGCAGCTCCCCGGGACAGGGGGGTGAAGCTTTCTTT.

Notes on this clone: Other DNA sequences in this sample translate to the same CDR3. J is TRBJ1-1 and V is TRBV7-2; D unresolved. V lost 1 base, J lost 1 base, and 7 bases lay in between. In germline, CDR1 is SGHTA, CDR2 FQGNSA. The CDR3 consists of 14 residues. In DNA form, the CDR3 reads TGTGCCAGCAGCTTAGTATTGAGGAACACTGAAGCTTTCTTT. Translated, it gives CASSLVLRNTEAFF.

This clone was found once. The chain joins TRBV20-1 to TRBJ1-2; TRBD1 aligns across 7 bases. Germline V gene sequence: CDR1 DFQATT, CDR2 SNEGSKA (reference sequence). Trimming took 5 bases from V and 12 from J; bases not matched to a gene: 6. The length of the CDR3 is 10 residues. This CDR3 is CSAYRGFHTF. CDR3 in DNA: TGCAGTGCTTACAGGGGATTCCACACCTTC.

The chain employs TRBV19 and TRBJ2-1; 11 bases fit TRBD2. This CDR3 region has 14 residues. After removal of 9 bases from V and 5 bases from J, the junction contained 6 bases not matched to a gene. Germline loops: CDR1 LNHDA, CDR2 SQIVND (reference sequence). The CDR3 spells CASTLLAGDNEQFF. CDR3 bases: TGTGCCAGCACTTTACTAGCGGGAGACAATGAGCAGTTCTTC.

This clone showed up just a few times. The rearrangement uses TRBV6-6 and TRBJ1-4; perhaps TRBD1 as D (5 bases). Deletions cut 2 bases from V and 7 bases from J, with 11 bases between. Germline V lookup: CDR1 MNHNY, CDR2 SVGAGI (reference sequence). The CDR3 length is 14 residues. The DNA of the CDR3 is TGTGCCAGCAGTTACGCGCTGGGGGGTGAAAAACTGTTTTTT. As protein: CASSYALGGEKLFF.

The rearrangement joins TRBV27 to TRBJ1-1, with 10 bases aligning to TRBD1. V lost 6 bases and J lost 1; bases outside the gene matches: 20. Germline CDR1 reads MNHEY; CDR2 reads SMNVEV (reference sequence). This CDR3 region has 20 residues. CDR3 residues: CASRNFFITGTGAPNTEAFF. The CDR3 DNA sequence: TGTGCCAGCAGAAATTTTTTTATCACCGGGACAGGGGCCCCGAACACTGAAGCTTTCTTT.

The chain links TRBV29-1 to TRBJ2-7; 11 nucleotides line up with TRBD2. The germline gives CDR1 SQVTM, CDR2 ANQGSEA. V was clipped by 8 bases and J by 6 bases; unmatched bases: 9. The CDR3 runs to 13 residues. The CDR3 loop is CSPRLAGSPEQYF. CDR3 DNA sequence: TGCAGCCCGAGACTAGCGGGATCCCCCGAGCAGTACTTC.

J is TRBJ2-5 and V is TRBV9; the match to TRBD2 covers 8 bases. The CDR3 length is 18 residues. The V segment lost 0 bases and the J segment 2 bases; nucleotides outside the gene matches: 12. CDR1 and CDR2 (germline): SGDLS, YYNGEE. The CDR3 sequence is CASSVDLRTSYKQETQYF. The DNA for the CDR3 is TGTGCCAGCAGCGTAGACCTTAGGACTAGCTATAAACAAGAGACCCAGTACTTC.